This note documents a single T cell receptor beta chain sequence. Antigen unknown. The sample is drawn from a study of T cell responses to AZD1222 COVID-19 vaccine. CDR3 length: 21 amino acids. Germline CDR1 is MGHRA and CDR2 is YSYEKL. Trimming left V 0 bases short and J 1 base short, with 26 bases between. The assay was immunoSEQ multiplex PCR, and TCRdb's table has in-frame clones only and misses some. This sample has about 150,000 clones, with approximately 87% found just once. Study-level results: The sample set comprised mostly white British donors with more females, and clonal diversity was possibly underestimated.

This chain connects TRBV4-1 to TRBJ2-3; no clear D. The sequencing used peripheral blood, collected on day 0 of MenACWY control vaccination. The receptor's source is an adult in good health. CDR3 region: CASSQEGSSPTGGVRTDTQYF. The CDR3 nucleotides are TGCGCCAGCAGCCAAGAAGGGTCGAGCCCGACCGGTGGGGTCCGCACAGATACGCAGTATTTT.